The 15 T cell receptor beta chains reported below all come from one sample, sequenced in a study of blood T cell repertoires in COVID-19. Repertoires were generated with immunoSEQ multiplex PCR, while TCRdb's copy carries only in-frame clones and drops some. The sample holds over 150,000 clones, 90% to 95% seen once. Input material: peripheral blood. These receptors all stem from a man aged 50 or older with acute or convalescent COVID-19.

The genes are TRBV6-5 and TRBJ2-2, with D uncertain. Germline V gives CDR1 MNHEY, CDR2 SVGAGI. Trimming pared 0 bases from V and 0 bases from J, leaving 5 bases between. The CDR3 length is 15 residues. The CDR3 reads CASSYSTTNTGELFF. CDR3 sequence (DNA): TGTGCCAGCAGTTACTCGACAACGAACACCGGGGAGCTGTTTTTT.

The rearrangement uses TRBV19 and TRBJ2-5, with D perhaps matching TRBD2 (5 bases). Germline V gives CDR1 LNHDA, CDR2 SQIVND (reference sequence). The CDR3 has 16 residues. V was pared by 3 bases and J by 1 base, with 15 bases between. The CDR3 coding sequence is TGTGCCAGTAGTATTAATGGAGGAGAGAGCCAAGAGACCCAGTACTTC. This gives the protein CASSINGGESQETQYF.

This clone occurred once. The chain uses TRBV9 and TRBJ2-6, with 7 bases matching TRBD2. Germline values: CDR1 SGDLS, CDR2 YYNGEE. The V segment lost 3 bases and the J segment 1 base; nucleotides outside the gene matches: 10. The CDR3 has 18 residues. Here the CDR3 reads CASSAPRSGGSGANVLTF. The CDR3, as DNA: TGTGCCAGCAGCGCACCGAGATCCGGGGGGTCTGGGGCCAACGTCCTGACTTTC.

Notes on this clone: Germline is not matched at one junction end, which may reflect a read error. The chain is built from TRBV6-5 and TRBJ2-1; 8 bases are a match to TRBD1. Germline values: CDR1 MNHEY, CDR2 SVGAGI. The CDR3 consists of 15 residues. CDR3 sequence: CASSYLAGGYDEQFF. The CDR3, as DNA: TGTGCCAGCAGTTACTTGGCAGGGGGCTACGATGAGCAGTTCTTC.

The chain is built from TRBV12-3 or TRBV12-4 and TRBJ2-7; perhaps TRBD1 as D (6 bases). V gave up 3 bases and J gave up 7 bases, with 10 bases separating them. The CDR3 spans 12 residues. The CDR3 spells CASSLGAREQYF. CDR3 coding DNA: TGTGCCAGCAGTTTGGGGGCTCGTGAGCAGTACTTC.

The rearrangement uses TRBV18 and TRBJ2-3; a possible D gene is TRBD1 (6 bases). The germline V gene encodes CDR1 KGHSH and CDR2 LQKENI. This CDR3 is 15 amino acids long. The V and J ends lost 2 bases and 5 bases respectively, with 14 bases between them. The CDR3 loop reads CASSPDVGAIDTQYF. In DNA, the CDR3 is TGTGCCAGCTCACCAGATGTGGGGGCAATAGATACGCAGTATTTT.

This clone appeared once. The chain has TRBV7-6 and TRBJ2-3; no clear D. In germline, CDR1 is SGHVS, CDR2 FNYEAQ. The ends were cut back, 5 bases at V and 6 bases at J, with 9 bases in the middle. The CDR3 covers 12 residues. The CDR3, as DNA: TGTGCCAGCAGCCTTCCTAGGGATACGCAGTATTTT. Its protein product is CASSLPRDTQYF.

The V and J genes are TRBV5-1 and TRBJ2-3; 12 bases match TRBD2. The V gene end was trimmed by 4 bases and the J gene end by 2 bases; junction bases not matched to a gene: 8. The CDR3 contains 17 residues. Germline V gives CDR1 SGHRS, CDR2 YFSETQ. The CDR3 nucleotides are TGCGCCAGCAGCCCAGGAAGGACTAGCGGGACCACAGATACGCAGTATTTT. Protein: CASSPGRTSGTTDTQYF.

This rearrangement joins TRBV11-1 to TRBJ1-4, with D possibly matching TRBD1 (5 bases). This CDR3 is 13 amino acids long. V lost 5 bases and J lost 8, with 12 bases in between. The V gene's germline CDR1 is SGHAT and CDR2 FQDESV (reference sequence). Here the CDR3 reads CASSGKTEEKLFF. The CDR3 region has the DNA TGTGCCAGCAGCGGGAAGACAGAGGAAAAACTGTTTTTT.

The rearrangement uses TRBV7-9 and TRBJ1-2, with D possibly being TRBD1 (6 bases). V was clipped by 5 bases and J by 6 bases, with 10 bases between them. This CDR3 is 12 amino acids long. The V gene's germline CDR1 is SEHNR and CDR2 FQNEAQ (reference sequence). The CDR3 sequence is CASSNHRDGYTF. CDR3 DNA sequence: TGTGCCAGCAGCAATCACAGGGATGGCTACACCTTC.

The table lists this clone with a few counts. V usage is TRBV19 and J usage is TRBJ1-1; a possible D gene is TRBD1 (6 bases). From germline, CDR1 is LNHDA and CDR2 SQIVND (reference sequence). CDR3 length equals 13 residues. V lost 8 bases to trimming and J lost 4 bases, with 14 bases between them. CDR3 sequence: CASLQGFGTEAFF. The CDR3 DNA reads TGTGCCAGTTTACAGGGATTCGGCACTGAAGCTTTCTTT.

This clone has just a few counts. CDR3 DNA: TGTGCCAGCAGTTACTCCTCGGGCAGGGTTAATTCACCCCTCCACTTT. Translation gives CASSYSSGRVNSPLHF. The chain couples TRBV6-5 to TRBJ1-6, with D tentatively TRBD1 (5 bases). The CDR3 is 16 amino acids. The germline gives CDR1 MNHEY, CDR2 SVGAGI. Trimming shortened V by 0 bases and J by 6 bases, and 12 bases separated the two germline ends.

This sequence joins TRBV2 and TRBJ1-2; the D gene is possibly TRBD1 (5 bases). Trimming stripped 6 bases from V and 0 bases from J, with 14 bases between. Germline V gives CDR1 SNHLY, CDR2 FYNNEI. CDR3 length: 15 amino acids. The CDR3 bases are TGTGCCAGCAGACGACAGAAGCCTTCTAACTATGGCTACACCTTC. Translation gives CASRRQKPSNYGYTF.

V gene TRBV7-8 combines with J gene TRBJ2-1; the D gene is possibly TRBD2 (6 bases). V shed 4 bases and J shed 1 base, with 11 bases lying between them. CDR1 is SGHVS, CDR2 FQNEAQ, per germline. This CDR3 region has 15 residues. The CDR3 DNA reads as TGTGCCAGCAGCTCTAGCGCTCCGTCCTACAATGAGCAGTTCTTC. Residues: CASSSSAPSYNEQFF.

This sequence joins TRBV5-1 and TRBJ1-1; no reliable D call. V lost 5 bases and J lost 5, with 13 bases in between. The CDR3 totals 13 residues. Germline values: CDR1 SGHRS, CDR2 YFSETQ. The chain's CDR3 is CASRLAAGTEAFF. The CDR3 nucleotides read TGCGCCAGCAGGCTCGCGGCCGGGACTGAAGCTTTCTTT.